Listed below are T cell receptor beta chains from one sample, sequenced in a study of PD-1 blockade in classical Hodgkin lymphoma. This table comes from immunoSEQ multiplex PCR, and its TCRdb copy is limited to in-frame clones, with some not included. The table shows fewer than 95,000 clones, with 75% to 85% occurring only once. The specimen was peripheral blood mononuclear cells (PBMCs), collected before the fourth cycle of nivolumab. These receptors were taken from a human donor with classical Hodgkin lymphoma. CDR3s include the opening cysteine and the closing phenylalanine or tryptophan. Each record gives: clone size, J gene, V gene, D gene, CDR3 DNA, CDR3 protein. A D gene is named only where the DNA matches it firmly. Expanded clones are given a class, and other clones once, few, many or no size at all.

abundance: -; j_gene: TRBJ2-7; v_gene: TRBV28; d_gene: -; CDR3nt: TGTGCCAGCAGTTTGTCGCAGGGAGGTGAGCAGTACTTC; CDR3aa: CASSLSQGGEQYF
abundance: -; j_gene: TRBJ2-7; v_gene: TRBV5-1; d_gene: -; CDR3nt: TGCGCCAGCAGCTTGGTGGCGGGATCCCCCGAGCAGTACTTC; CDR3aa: CASSLVAGSPEQYF
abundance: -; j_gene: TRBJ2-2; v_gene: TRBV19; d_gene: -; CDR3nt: TGTGCCAGTAGTATAGTCGGGGTAGGGACCGGGGAGCTGTTTTTT; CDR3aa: CASSIVGVGTGELFF
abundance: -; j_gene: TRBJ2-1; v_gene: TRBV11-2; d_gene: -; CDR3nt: TGTGCCAGCAGCCTGGACAGCTCCTACAATGAGCAGTTCTTC; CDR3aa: CASSLDSSYNEQFF
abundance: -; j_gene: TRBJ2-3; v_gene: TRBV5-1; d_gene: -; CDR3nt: TGCGCCAGCAGCTTGGGTTATAGGGTTTTCGATACGCAGTATTTT; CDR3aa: CASSLGYRVFDTQYF
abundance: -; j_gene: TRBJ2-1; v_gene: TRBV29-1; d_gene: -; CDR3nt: TGCAGCGTTGAAGATCGGATTAGTGTCGAGCAGTTCTTC; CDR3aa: CSVEDRISVEQFF
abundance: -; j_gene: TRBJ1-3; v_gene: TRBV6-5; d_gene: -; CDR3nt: TGTGCCAGCAGCCAACAGGACCACTCTGGAAACACCATATATTTT; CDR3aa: CASSQQDHSGNTIYF
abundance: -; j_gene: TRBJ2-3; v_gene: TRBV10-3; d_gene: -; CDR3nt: TGTGCCATCAGTGAGGGGTATACGCAGTATTTT; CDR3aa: CAISEGYTQYF
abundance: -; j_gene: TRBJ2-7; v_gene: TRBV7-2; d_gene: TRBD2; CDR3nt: TGTGCCAGCAGCCCCCCACCCGGGACTAGCGGGAGGGCGTTCTACGAGCAGTACTTC; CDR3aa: CASSPPPGTSGRAFYEQYF
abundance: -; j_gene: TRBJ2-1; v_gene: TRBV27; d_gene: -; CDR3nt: TGTGCCAGCAGCGGGTCCCAGAAGCCCTACAATGAGCAGTTCTTC; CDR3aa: CASSGSQKPYNEQFF
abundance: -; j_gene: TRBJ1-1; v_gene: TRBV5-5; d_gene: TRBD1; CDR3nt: TGTGCCAGCAGCTTCGAACAGGGGGTCCGTCGGGCTGAAGCTTTCTTT; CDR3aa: CASSFEQGVRRAEAFF
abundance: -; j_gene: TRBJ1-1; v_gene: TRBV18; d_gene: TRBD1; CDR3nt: TGTGCCAGCTCAGGACAGGGAGGGGATACAAACACTGAAGCTTTCTTT; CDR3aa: CASSGQGGDTNTEAFF
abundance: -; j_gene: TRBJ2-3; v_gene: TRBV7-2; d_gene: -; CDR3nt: TGTGCCAGCACCCCTCTAGCTAGGACAGATACGCAGTATTTT; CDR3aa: CASTPLARTDTQYF
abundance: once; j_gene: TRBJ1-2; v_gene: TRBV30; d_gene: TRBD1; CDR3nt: TGTGCCTGGGACAGGGGACGGTATGGCTACACCTTC; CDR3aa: CAWDRGRYGYTF
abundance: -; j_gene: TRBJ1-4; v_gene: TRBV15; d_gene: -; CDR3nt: TGTGCCACCAGCAGAGGGACAGCTAATGAAAAACTGTTTTTT; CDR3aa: CATSRGTANEKLFF
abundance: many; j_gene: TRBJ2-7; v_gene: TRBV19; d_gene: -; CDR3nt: TGTGCCAGTAGTATGAGGGCAGATAGTTACGAGCAGTACTTC; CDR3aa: CASSMRADSYEQYF
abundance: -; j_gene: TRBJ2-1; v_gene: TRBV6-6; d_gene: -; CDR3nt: TGTGCCAGCACCACAGGGACTAACAATGAGCAGTTCTTC; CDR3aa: CASTTGTNNEQFF
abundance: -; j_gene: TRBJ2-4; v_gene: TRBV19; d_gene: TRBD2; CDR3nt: TGTGCCAGTAGTATCTCTAGCGGGAGGGCCGAGGGGCGGAACATTCAGTACTTC; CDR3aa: CASSISSGRAEGRNIQYF
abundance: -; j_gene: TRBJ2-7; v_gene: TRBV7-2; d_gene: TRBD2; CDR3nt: TGTGCCAGCAGCAAAAACTCTAGCGGGAGAAAAGGCGAGCAGTACTTC; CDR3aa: CASSKNSSGRKGEQYF
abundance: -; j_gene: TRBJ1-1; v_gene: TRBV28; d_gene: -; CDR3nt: TGTGCCAGCAGTTACGGCGGCATATCCACTGAAGCTTTCTTT; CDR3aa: CASSYGGISTEAFF
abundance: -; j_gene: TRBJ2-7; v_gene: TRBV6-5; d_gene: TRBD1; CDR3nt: TGTGCCAGCAGGACCGGGACAGCCACTGCCGAGCAGTACTTC; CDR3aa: CASRTGTATAEQYF
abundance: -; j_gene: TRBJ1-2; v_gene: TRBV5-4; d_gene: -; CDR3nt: TGTGCCAGCAGCTTGGAGTACTATGGCTACACCTTC; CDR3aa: CASSLEYYGYTF
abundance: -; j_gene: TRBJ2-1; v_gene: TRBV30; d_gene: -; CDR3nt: TGTGCCTGGAGTGTGAGGGCTAGCGCGGACAATGAGCAGTTCTTC; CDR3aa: CAWSVRASADNEQFF
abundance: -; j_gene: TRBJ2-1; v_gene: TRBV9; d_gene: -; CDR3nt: TGTGCCAGCAGCCCCACGAGCTCCTACAATGAGCAGTTCTTC; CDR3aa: CASSPTSSYNEQFF
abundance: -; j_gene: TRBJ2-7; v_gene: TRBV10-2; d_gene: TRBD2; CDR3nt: TGCGCCAGCAGGCAAACTAGCGGGGTCTCCTACGAGCAGTACTTC; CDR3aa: CASRQTSGVSYEQYF
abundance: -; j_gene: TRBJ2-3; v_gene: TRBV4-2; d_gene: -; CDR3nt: TGTGCCAGCAGCCAAGGACTCACAGATACGCAGTATTTT; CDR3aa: CASSQGLTDTQYF
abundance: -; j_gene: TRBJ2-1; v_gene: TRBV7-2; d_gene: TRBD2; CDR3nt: TGTGCCAGCATCCCCACCCTAGCGGGAGGGCCTTACAATGAGCAGTTCTTC; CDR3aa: CASIPTLAGGPYNEQFF
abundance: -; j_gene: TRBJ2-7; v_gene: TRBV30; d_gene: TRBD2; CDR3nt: TGTGCCTGGAGTGTATTGAGCGGGAAGGGCGAGCAGTACTTC; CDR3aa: CAWSVLSGKGEQYF
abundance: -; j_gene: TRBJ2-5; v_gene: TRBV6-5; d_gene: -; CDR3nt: TGTGCCAGCAGTTACGATGTTCAAGAGACCCAGTACTTC; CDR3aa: CASSYDVQETQYF
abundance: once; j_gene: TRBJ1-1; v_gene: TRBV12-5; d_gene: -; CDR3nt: TGTGCTAGTGTCTGGTATGGGGAAGCTTTCTTT; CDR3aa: CASVWYGEAFF
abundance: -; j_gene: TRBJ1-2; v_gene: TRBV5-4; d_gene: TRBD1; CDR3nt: TGTGCCAGCAGCTTGGACCCCGGACAGGACTATGGCTACACCTTC; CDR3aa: CASSLDPGQDYGYTF
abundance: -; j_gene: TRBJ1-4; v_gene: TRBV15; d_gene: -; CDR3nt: TGTGCCACCAGCAGGCAGGGGAATGAAAAACTGTTTTTT; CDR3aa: CATSRQGNEKLFF
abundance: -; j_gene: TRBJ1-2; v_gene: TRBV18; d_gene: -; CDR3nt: TGTGCCAGCTCACCATCAGGCGGGGACGGCTACACCTTC; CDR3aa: CASSPSGGDGYTF
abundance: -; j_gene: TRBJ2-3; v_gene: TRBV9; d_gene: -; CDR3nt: TGTGCCAGCAGCGTAGCCCCAGCTGGGGTGGGCACAGATACGCAGTATTTT; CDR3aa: CASSVAPAGVGTDTQYF
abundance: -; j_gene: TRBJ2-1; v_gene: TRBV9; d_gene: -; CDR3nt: TGTGCCAGCAGCGAGACCGGCCATGAGCAGTTCTTC; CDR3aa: CASSETGHEQFF
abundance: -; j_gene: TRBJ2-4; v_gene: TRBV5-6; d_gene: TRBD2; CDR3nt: TGTGCCAGCAGCTTTACACTAGCGGGAGGTCGGGACATTCAGTACTTC; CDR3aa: CASSFTLAGGRDIQYF
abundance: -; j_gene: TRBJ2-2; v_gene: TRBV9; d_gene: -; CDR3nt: TGTGCCAGCAGCGTGAGGATCACCGGGGAGCTGTTTTTT; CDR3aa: CASSVRITGELFF
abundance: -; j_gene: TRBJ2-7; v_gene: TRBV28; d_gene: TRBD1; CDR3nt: TGTGCCAGCAGTTACCGGGACAGGGGACACGAGCAGTACTTC; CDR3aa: CASSYRDRGHEQYF
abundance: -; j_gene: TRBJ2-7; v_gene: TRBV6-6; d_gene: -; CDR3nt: TGTGCCAGCAGTTACGGCCAGCGTCCCGAGCAGTACTTC; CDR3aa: CASSYGQRPEQYF
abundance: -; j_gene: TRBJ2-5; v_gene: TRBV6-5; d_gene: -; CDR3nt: TGTGCCAGCAGTTATCTCGGAGAGGGGCAAGAGACCCAGTACTTC; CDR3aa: CASSYLGEGQETQYF
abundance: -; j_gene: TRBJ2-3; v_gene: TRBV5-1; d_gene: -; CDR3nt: TGCGCCAGCAGCTTGGGGCTAGCCACAGATACGCAGTATTTT; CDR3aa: CASSLGLATDTQYF
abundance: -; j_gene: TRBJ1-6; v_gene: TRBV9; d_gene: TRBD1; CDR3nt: TGTGCCAGCAGCCCCCAACCGACAGGGGGAGGGCCCCTCCACTTT; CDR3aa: CASSPQPTGGGPLHF